The TCR beta chain under discussion was sequenced for a study of OX40 agonist ivuxolimab in advanced cancers. Study-level information: Clinicians treated patients with ivuxolimab, an agonistic anti-OX40 (CD134) antibody.

Germline CDR1 SNHLY, CDR2 FYNNEI. This CDR3 has 15 residues. Between the trimmed V and J ends, which lost 6 bases and 0 bases, there was a span of 13 bases. Repertoires were generated with immunoSEQ multiplex PCR, while TCRdb's copy carries only in-frame clones and drops some. The table lists tens of thousands of clones, about 88% of them singletons, with around 31% in the top ten. The sample consisted of CD4+ or CD8+ T cells sorted from blood, taken in a trial of the OX40 agonist ivuxolimab. This rearrangement joins TRBV2 to TRBJ2-3; D may be TRBD1 or TRBD2 (6 bases each). This receptor was identified in an adult with an advanced solid tumor such as melanoma, head and neck, liver or kidney cancer. The chain's CDR3 is CASRALGGSTDTQYF. In DNA, the CDR3 is TGTGCCAGCAGGGCCCTAGGGGGGAGCACAGATACGCAGTATTTT.